The 29 T cell receptor beta chains given below trace back to one sample, sequenced in a study of blood T cell repertoires in COVID-19. Some clones are missing from TCRdb's copy, which holds only in-frame ones; the method was immunoSEQ multiplex PCR. The profile covers 68,000 or so clones, with 65% to 80% appearing a single time and roughly a third taken by the ten largest. The sample comprised peripheral blood. Receptors were obtained from a human donor in a cohort sampled during active COVID-19.

The V and J genes are TRBV6-5 and TRBJ2-3; D perhaps matches TRBD2 (6 bases). CDR1 is MNHEY, CDR2 SVGAGI, per germline. The length of the CDR3 is 14 residues. Trimming stripped 6 bases from V and 6 bases from J, with 16 bases between. CDR3 nucleotides: TGTGCCAGCAGAAGGGACTCGCGGTTGGATACGCAGTATTTT. Its translation is CASRRDSRLDTQYF.

The rearrangement uses TRBV9 and TRBJ2-5, with 13 positions matching TRBD2. Germline CDR1 is SGDLS and CDR2 is YYNGEE. The CDR3 totals 15 residues. J gave up 3 bases and V 3 bases, and 2 bases lay outside the gene matches. The CDR3: CASSAGLAGEETQYF. The CDR3 DNA sequence: TGTGCCAGCAGCGCAGGACTAGCGGGAGAAGAGACCCAGTACTTC.

This chain links TRBV29-1 with TRBJ1-3; D call uncertain. This CDR3 contains 14 residues. Germline V gene lookup returns CDR1 SQVTM and CDR2 ANQGSEA. The V gene lost 2 bases and the J gene lost 5 bases, with 13 bases spanning the gap. The DNA of the CDR3 is TGCAGCGTTGAACTCTTCCGTCTTCGAAACACCATATATTTT. As protein: CSVELFRLRNTIYF.

J is TRBJ2-3 and V is TRBV7-2, with 11 bases fitting TRBD2. The CDR3 loop spans 16 amino acids. The trim removed 5 bases at V and 1 base at J, leaving 5 bases unmatched. The germline V gene has CDR1 SGHTA and CDR2 FQGNSA. The CDR3 loop is CASSALAGGRTDTQYF. The CDR3 DNA reads TGTGCCAGCAGCGCCCTAGCGGGAGGTCGCACAGATACGCAGTATTTT.

The V and J genes are TRBV5-1 and TRBJ2-5; D remains ambiguous. The CDR3 is 12 residues long. The germline V gene encodes CDR1 SGHRS and CDR2 YFSETQ. V shed 1 base and J shed 3 bases, with 4 bases lying between them. Written as DNA, the CDR3 is TGCGCCAGCAGCTTGCAGAAAGAGACCCAGTACTTC. Its protein is CASSLQKETQYF.

The rearrangement joins TRBV19 to TRBJ1-3, with D possibly TRBD1 on 6 matching bases. V shed 7 bases and J shed 4 bases, with 14 bases lying between them. The germline V gene has CDR1 LNHDA and CDR2 SQIVND (reference sequence). The CDR3 runs 14 residues. In DNA form, the CDR3 reads TGTGCCAGTAAAAGGTCAGGGGACGGAAACACCATATATTTT. Translated: CASKRSGDGNTIYF.

The chain links TRBV11-2 to TRBJ2-7, with D possibly being TRBD2 (5 bases). The CDR3 covers 12 residues. Germline V gene data show CDR1 as SGHAT and CDR2 as FQNNGV. The V end lost 3 bases, the J end lost 7 bases, and 10 bases lay between the germline ends. CDR3 bases: TGTGCCAGCAGCTTGAATACGGGGGAGCAGTACTTC. It is translated as CASSLNTGEQYF.

The rearrangement links TRBV27 to TRBJ2-7, with a possible D match to TRBD1 (6 bases). The CDR3 consists of 14 residues. V lost 5 bases to trimming and J lost 3 bases, with 14 bases between them. Germline-derived CDR1 and CDR2 are MNHEY and SMNVEV (reference sequence). CDR3 region: CASSPQGYYYEQYF. The CDR3 nucleotides are TGTGCCAGCAGTCCCCAGGGGTATTACTACGAGCAGTACTTC.

Only a few counts were recorded for this clone. V usage is TRBV6-6 and J usage is TRBJ2-7, with 10 bases matching TRBD1. Germline-derived CDR1 and CDR2 are MNHNY and SVGAGI (reference sequence). J gave up 4 bases and V 8 bases, and 5 bases lay outside the gene matches. The CDR3 consists of 13 residues. CDR3 sequence (DNA): TGTGCCAGCCTGGACAGGGGGAGGTACGAGCAGTACTTC. Translating it yields CASLDRGRYEQYF.

The chain joins TRBV27 to TRBJ2-7; tentatively, D is TRBD1 (6 bases). The germline V gene has CDR1 MNHEY and CDR2 SMNVEV (reference sequence). Trimming removed 5 bases from V and 3 bases from J, with 11 bases in between. This CDR3 region has 13 residues. The CDR3 DNA is TGTGCCAGCAGTCCCCAGGGGAACTACGAGCAGTACTTC. Residues: CASSPQGNYEQYF.

This clone was seen a single time. The chain links TRBV5-4 to TRBJ2-7, with D possibly matching TRBD1 (6 bases). V gave up 5 bases and J gave up 2 bases, with 17 bases separating them. The CDR3 is 15 residues long. The germline V gene has CDR1 SGHNT and CDR2 YYREEE (reference sequence). In DNA, the CDR3 is TGTGCCAGCAGTGTACAGGGAAGAGGCGCCTACGAGCAGTACTTC. This encodes CASSVQGRGAYEQYF.

The rearrangement uses TRBV6-1 and TRBJ2-3; 11 bases are a match to TRBD2. This CDR3 has 17 residues. With V trimmed by 2 bases and J by 8 bases, 12 bases remained unmatched. Germline assignment: CDR1 MNHNS and CDR2 SASEGT. In DNA form, the CDR3 reads TGTGCCAGCAGTGAACGACTAGCGGGACCCAACCTGGTTACGCAGTATTTT. This codes for CASSERLAGPNLVTQYF.

The chain uses TRBV19 and TRBJ1-1; TRBD1 agrees at 7 bases. Germline values: CDR1 LNHDA, CDR2 SQIVND (reference sequence). This CDR3 has 14 residues. V lost 4 bases, J lost 0 bases, and 2 bases stayed unmatched. The CDR3 DNA reads as TGTGCCAGTAGTAGACAGGGTATGAACACTGAAGCTTTCTTT. Amino acid sequence: CASSRQGMNTEAFF.

The rearrangement joins TRBV11-2 to TRBJ2-1, with 8 positions matching TRBD2. Germline V gene data show CDR1 as SGHAT and CDR2 as FQNNGV. The V segment lost 1 base and the J segment 7 bases; nucleotides outside the gene matches: 3. The CDR3 covers 14 residues. The CDR3 sequence: CASSLGLAMNEQFF. The CDR3 DNA follows: TGTGCCAGCAGCTTAGGACTAGCGATGAATGAGCAGTTCTTC.

The rearrangement links TRBV5-1 to TRBJ1-4; the match to TRBD1 covers 10 bases. Germline trimming cut 4 bases from V and 7 bases from J; bases unmatched to any gene: 16. The length of the CDR3 is 18 residues. Germline loops: CDR1 SGHRS, CDR2 YFSETQ. Here the CDR3 reads CASSPTTGTGAYSEKLFF. The DNA of the CDR3 is TGCGCCAGCAGCCCTACAACCGGGACAGGGGCATATAGTGAAAAACTGTTTTTT.

V gene TRBV28 combines with J gene TRBJ1-5; D is perhaps TRBD1 (5 bases). The CDR3 consists of 15 residues. The germline V gene has CDR1 MDHEN and CDR2 SYDVKM. Deletions cut 3 bases from V and 4 bases from J, with 13 bases between. The DNA for the CDR3 is TGTGCCAGCAGTTTGGGGGGGACCCGAAATCAGCCCCAGCATTTT. It is translated as CASSLGGTRNQPQHF.

This clone came up once. At one of its ends the junction is not consistent with the germline gene, which may arise from a read error. This rearrangement joins TRBV19 to TRBJ2-1; D gene ambiguous. Germline V gene lookup returns CDR1 LNHDA and CDR2 SQIVND (reference sequence). This CDR3 has 13 residues. The CDR3 loop reads CASSITGHNEQFF. CDR3 nucleotide sequence: TGTGCCAGCAGTATTACCGGTCACAATGAGCAGTTCTTC. The entire variable domain, with the rest obtained from reference TRBV19 and TRBJ2-1, is as follows: DGGITQSPKYLFRKEGQNVTLSCEQNLNHDAMYWYRQDPGQGLRLIYYSQIVNDFQKGDIAEGYSVSREKKESFPLTVTSAQKNPTAFYLCASSITGHNEQFFGPGTRLTVL.

The CDR3 spells CASSRSGTGAYEQYF. In DNA, the CDR3 is TGTGCCAGCAGCCGCTCCGGGACAGGGGCCTACGAGCAGTACTTC. The chain employs TRBV7-3 and TRBJ2-7; 10 bases agree with TRBD1. Germline CDR1 SGHTA, CDR2 FQGTGA. This CDR3 is built from 15 residues. V shed 5 bases and J 2 bases; nucleotides not matched to a gene: 6.

The chain combines TRBV29-1 with TRBJ1-2; D is perhaps TRBD1 (5 bases). The length of the CDR3 is 14 residues. Germline CDR1 SQVTM, CDR2 ANQGSEA. V lost 2 bases and J 5 bases, leaving 15 bases between the germline ends. Written as DNA, the CDR3 is TGCAGCGTTGAACCTACGAGAACAGGATATGGCTACACCTTC. Protein product: CSVEPTRTGYGYTF.

The chain is built from TRBV29-1 and TRBJ2-7, with D perhaps TRBD2 (6 bases). The CDR3 is made up of 14 amino acids. V lost 4 bases, J lost 9 bases, and 22 bases lay in between. Germline CDR1 reads SQVTM; CDR2 reads ANQGSEA. The CDR3 protein is CSVAGVGAYDGQYF. The CDR3 region has the DNA TGCAGCGTTGCGGGAGTGGGCGCCTACGATGGGCAGTACTTC.

The genes are TRBV6-5 and TRBJ2-7; TRBD2 agrees at 11 bases. Germline V lookup: CDR1 MNHEY, CDR2 SVGAGI. The CDR3 runs to 14 residues. V was clipped by 6 bases and J by 2 bases; unmatched bases: 3. The CDR3 DNA is TGTGCCAGCAGGGGACTAGCGGCCCCCTACGAGCAGTACTTC. This codes for CASRGLAAPYEQYF.

This clone was counted a single time. The chain carries TRBV28 and TRBJ2-7; the D is unclear. The length of the CDR3 is 13 residues. Trimming shortened V by 6 bases and J by 0 bases, and 9 bases separated the two germline ends. Germline lookup yields CDR1 MDHEN and CDR2 SYDVKM. The CDR3 DNA is TGTGCCAGCAGCTCTCTTCCCTCCTACGAGCAGTACTTC. This encodes CASSSLPSYEQYF.

The genes are TRBV6-2 or TRBV6-3 and TRBJ2-7; TRBD2 matches 7 bases. Germline V CDR1 and CDR2: MNHEY, SVGEGT. The trim removed 2 bases at V and 4 bases at J, leaving 5 bases unmatched. The CDR3 runs to 14 residues. The CDR3 nucleotides are TGTGCCAGCAGTTACGTGGCGGGAGCTTACGAGCAGTACTTC. Its protein is CASSYVAGAYEQYF.

The chain recombines TRBV3-1 (or the pseudogene TRBV3-2) with TRBJ1-2, with D possibly TRBD1 on 5 matching bases. The V end was cut by 2 bases, the J end by 5 bases, with 15 bases between. Germline V gene sequence: CDR1 LGHDT, CDR2 YNNKEL (reference sequence). The CDR3 runs 15 residues. CDR3 nucleotide sequence: TGTGCCAGCAGCCAATTGACAGCTATCAATTATGGCTACACCTTC. Its protein is CASSQLTAINYGYTF.

The chain employs TRBV2 and TRBJ1-5; 7 bases match TRBD1. The CDR3 extends over 14 amino acids. After removal of 4 bases from V and 5 bases from J, the junction contained 5 bases not matched to a gene. CDR1 and CDR2 (germline): SNHLY, FYNNEI. The CDR3 reads CASSVRDRDQPQHF. The DNA of the CDR3 is TGTGCCAGCAGTGTGAGGGACAGAGATCAGCCCCAGCATTTT.

The chain combines TRBV6-1 with TRBJ1-2, with D maybe TRBD1 (6 bases). Germline V gene data show CDR1 as MNHNS and CDR2 as SASEGT. The CDR3 totals 15 residues. Between the trimmed V and J ends, which lost 0 bases and 4 bases, there was a span of 12 bases. The CDR3 sequence is CASSEASARGYGYTF. CDR3 bases: TGTGCCAGCAGTGAAGCCTCCGCCAGGGGCTATGGCTACACCTTC.

The rearrangement joins TRBV12-3 or TRBV12-4 to TRBJ1-1; D is possibly TRBD1 (6 bases). The CDR3 extends over 12 amino acids. V was clipped by 5 bases and J by 6 bases, with 10 bases between them. The chain's CDR3 is CASSVGTSEAFF. The CDR3 DNA reads as TGTGCCAGCAGTGTAGGGACATCTGAAGCTTTCTTT.

This rearrangement joins TRBV6-5 to TRBJ2-7; 7 positions match TRBD2. Germline V lookup: CDR1 MNHEY, CDR2 SVGAGI. J was trimmed by 6 bases and V by 6 bases; bases with no gene match: 11. CDR3 length: 14 residues. CDR3 bases: TGTGCCAGCAGCCTCCTGGGGGGGTTGAGCGAGCAGTACTTC. Its protein is CASSLLGGLSEQYF.

The rearrangement links TRBV6-5 to TRBJ2-6, with D perhaps TRBD2 (5 bases). The CDR3 has 14 residues. V shed 6 bases and J shed 0 bases, with 6 bases lying between them. Germline CDR1 MNHEY, CDR2 SVGAGI. The CDR3 nucleotides read TGTGCCAGCAGGCGGGTCTCTGGGGCCAACGTCCTGACTTTC. This sequence encodes CASRRVSGANVLTF.